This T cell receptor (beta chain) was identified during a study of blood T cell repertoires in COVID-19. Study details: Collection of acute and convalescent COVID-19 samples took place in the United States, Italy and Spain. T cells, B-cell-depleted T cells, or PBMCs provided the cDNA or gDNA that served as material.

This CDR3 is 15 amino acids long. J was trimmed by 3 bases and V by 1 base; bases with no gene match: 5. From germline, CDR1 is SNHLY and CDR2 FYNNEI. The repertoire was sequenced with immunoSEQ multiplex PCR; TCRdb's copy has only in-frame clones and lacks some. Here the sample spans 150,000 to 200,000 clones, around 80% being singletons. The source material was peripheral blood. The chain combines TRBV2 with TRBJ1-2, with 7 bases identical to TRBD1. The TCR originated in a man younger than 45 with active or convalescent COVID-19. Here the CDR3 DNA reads TGTGCCAGCAGTGAAGTCCCAGGGGGTGACTATGGCTACACCTTC. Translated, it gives CASSEVPGGDYGYTF. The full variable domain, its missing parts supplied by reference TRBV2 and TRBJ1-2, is EPEVTQTPSHQVTQMGQEVILRCVPISNHLYFYWYRQILGQKVEFLVSFYNNEISEKSEIFDDQFSVERPDGSNFTLKIRSTKLEDSAMYFCASSEVPGGDYGYTFGSGTRLTVV.